This T cell receptor beta chain emerged from a study of T cells in Graves' hyperthyroidism and ophthalmopathy. The study, taken as a whole, reports: Ophthalmopathy, as predicted by the model, came a median approximately 6.5 months after the prediction. Peripheral blood also featured most of the thyroid clonotypes expanded above 0.001.

Clinical symptoms, serum thyroxine, TRAb, thyroid ultrasound and orbital computed tomography informed diagnoses. Amplification yielded TCR beta CDR3 regions, with RNA transcripts as the source. The HTBI set primed first-round TCR CDR3 RT-PCR. TCRdb used MiXCR to reprocess the multiplex PCR reads, holding one entry per CDR3 protein. The sample records roughly 500,000 distinct CDR3 sequences, 46% being singletons. V lost 4 bases and J 4 bases, leaving 25 bases between the germline ends. This CDR3 has 17 amino acids. Germline-derived CDR1 and CDR2 are DFQATT and SNEGSKA (reference sequence). This clonotype was seen ten or more times. No antigen is known for it.

This receptor was identified in an adult woman with Graves' disease, either hyperthyroidism or ophthalmopathy (not recorded which). The sequenced material came from peripheral blood or thyroid tissue (not recorded which). J is TRBJ1-2 and V is TRBV20-1; D is possibly TRBD1 (5 bases). CDR3 in DNA: TGCAGTGCTAAAAAGCGCAGGGCCGTTCTTGTGTCCTATGGCTACACCTTC. This translates into CSAKKRRAVLVSYGYTF.